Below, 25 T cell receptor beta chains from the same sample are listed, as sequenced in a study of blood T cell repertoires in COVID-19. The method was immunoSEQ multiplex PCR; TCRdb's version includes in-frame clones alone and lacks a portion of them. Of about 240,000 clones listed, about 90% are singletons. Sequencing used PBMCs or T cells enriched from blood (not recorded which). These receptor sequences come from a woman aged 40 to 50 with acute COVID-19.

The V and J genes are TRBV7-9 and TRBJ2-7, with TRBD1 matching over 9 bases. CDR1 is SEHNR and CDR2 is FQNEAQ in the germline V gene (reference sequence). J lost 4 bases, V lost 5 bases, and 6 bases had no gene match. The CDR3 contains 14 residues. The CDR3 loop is CASSNRDRDYEQYF. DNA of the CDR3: TGTGCCAGCAGCAACCGGGACAGGGATTACGAGCAGTACTTC.

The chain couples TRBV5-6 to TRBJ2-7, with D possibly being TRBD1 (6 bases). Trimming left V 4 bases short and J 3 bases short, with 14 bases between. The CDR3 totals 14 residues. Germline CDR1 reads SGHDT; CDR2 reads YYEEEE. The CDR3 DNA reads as TGTGCCAGCAGCCCCCGGGACAAGGGCTACGAGCAGTACTTC. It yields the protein CASSPRDKGYEQYF.

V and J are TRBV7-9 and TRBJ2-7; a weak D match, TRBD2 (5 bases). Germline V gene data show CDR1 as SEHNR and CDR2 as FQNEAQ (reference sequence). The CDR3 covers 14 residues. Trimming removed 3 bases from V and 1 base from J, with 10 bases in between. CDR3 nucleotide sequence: TGTGCCAGCAGCTTGTCAACGGGATCCTACGAGCAGTACTTC. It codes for CASSLSTGSYEQYF.

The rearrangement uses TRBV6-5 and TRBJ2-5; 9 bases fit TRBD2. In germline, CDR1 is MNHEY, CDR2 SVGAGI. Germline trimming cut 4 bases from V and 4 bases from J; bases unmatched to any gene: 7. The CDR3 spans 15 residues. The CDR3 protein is CASSSTGTSIETQYF. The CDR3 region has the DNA TGTGCCAGCAGTTCCACCGGGACTAGCATAGAGACCCAGTACTTC.

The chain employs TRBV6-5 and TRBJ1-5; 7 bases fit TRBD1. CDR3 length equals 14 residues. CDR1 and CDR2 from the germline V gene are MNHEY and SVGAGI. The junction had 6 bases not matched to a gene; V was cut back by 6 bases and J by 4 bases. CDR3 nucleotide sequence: TGTGCCAGCAGAAAGGGACAGAGTAATCAGCCCCAGCATTTT. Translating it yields CASRKGQSNQPQHF.

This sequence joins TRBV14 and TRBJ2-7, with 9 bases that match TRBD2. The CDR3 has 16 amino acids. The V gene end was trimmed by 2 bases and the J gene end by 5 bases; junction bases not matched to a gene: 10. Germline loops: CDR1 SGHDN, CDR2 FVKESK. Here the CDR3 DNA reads TGTGCCAGCAGCCAATATCTTAGCGGGAGCGGCGACGAGCAGTACTTC. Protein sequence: CASSQYLSGSGDEQYF.

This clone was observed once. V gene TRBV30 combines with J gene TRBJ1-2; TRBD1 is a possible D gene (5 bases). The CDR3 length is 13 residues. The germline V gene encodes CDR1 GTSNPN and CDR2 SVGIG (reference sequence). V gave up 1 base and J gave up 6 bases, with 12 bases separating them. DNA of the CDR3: TGTGCCTGGAGTGGAATGGGGCCCCATGGCTACACCTTC. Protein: CAWSGMGPHGYTF.

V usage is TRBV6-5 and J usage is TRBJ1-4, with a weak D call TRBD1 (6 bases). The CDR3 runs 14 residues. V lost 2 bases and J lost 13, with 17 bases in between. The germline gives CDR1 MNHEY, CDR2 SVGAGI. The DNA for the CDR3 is TGTGCCAGCAGTTACGGGCCAGGCAGGGGTAGACTGTTTTTT. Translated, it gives CASSYGPGRGRLFF.

The CDR3 sequence is CASSQDQRQAGELFF. CDR3 coding DNA: TGTGCCAGCAGCCAAGATCAAAGGCAGGCCGGGGAGCTGTTTTTT. The V and J genes are TRBV3-1 (or the pseudogene TRBV3-2) and TRBJ2-2; D ambiguous. The CDR3 runs 15 residues. Trimming pared 0 bases from V and 6 bases from J, leaving 11 bases between. Per the germline V gene, CDR1 is LGHDT and CDR2 is YNNKEL (reference sequence).

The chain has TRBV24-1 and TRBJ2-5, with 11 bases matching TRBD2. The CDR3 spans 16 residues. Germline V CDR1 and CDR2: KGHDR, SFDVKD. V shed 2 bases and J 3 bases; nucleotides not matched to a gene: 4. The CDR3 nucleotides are TGTGCCACCAGTGATTCCTCGACTAGCGGGAAAGAGACCCAGTACTTC. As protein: CATSDSSTSGKETQYF.

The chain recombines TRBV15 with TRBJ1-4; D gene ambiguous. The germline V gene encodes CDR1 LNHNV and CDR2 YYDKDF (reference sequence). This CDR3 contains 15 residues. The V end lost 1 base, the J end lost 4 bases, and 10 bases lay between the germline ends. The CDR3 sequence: CATSRGRGVNEKLFF. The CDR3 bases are TGTGCCACCAGCAGAGGGCGCGGCGTTAATGAAAAACTGTTTTTT.

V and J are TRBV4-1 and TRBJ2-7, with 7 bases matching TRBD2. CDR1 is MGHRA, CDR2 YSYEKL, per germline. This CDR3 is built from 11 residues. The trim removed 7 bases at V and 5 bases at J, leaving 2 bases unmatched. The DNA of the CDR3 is TGCGCCAGCACAGCGGGACACGAGCAGTACTTC. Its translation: CASTAGHEQYF.

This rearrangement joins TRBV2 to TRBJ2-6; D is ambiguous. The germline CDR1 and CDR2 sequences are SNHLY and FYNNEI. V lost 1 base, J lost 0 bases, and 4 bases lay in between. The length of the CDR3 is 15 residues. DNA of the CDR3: TGTGCCAGCAGTGAAGGCGGCTCTGGGGCCAACGTCCTGACTTTC. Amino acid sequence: CASSEGGSGANVLTF.

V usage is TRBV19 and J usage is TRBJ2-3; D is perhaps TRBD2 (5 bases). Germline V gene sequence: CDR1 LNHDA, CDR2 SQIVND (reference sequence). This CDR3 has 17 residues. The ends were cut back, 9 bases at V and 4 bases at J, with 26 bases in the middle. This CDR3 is CASGGGSKLLLADTQYF. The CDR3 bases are TGTGCCAGCGGCGGCGGGTCTAAATTACTACTCGCAGATACGCAGTATTTT.

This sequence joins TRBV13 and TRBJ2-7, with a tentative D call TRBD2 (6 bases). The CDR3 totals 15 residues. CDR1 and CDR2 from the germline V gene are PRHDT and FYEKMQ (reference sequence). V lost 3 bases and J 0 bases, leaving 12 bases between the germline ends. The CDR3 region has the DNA TGTGCCAGCAGCTTTGTGGGAGGAAGCTCCTACGAGCAGTACTTC. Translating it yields CASSFVGGSSYEQYF.

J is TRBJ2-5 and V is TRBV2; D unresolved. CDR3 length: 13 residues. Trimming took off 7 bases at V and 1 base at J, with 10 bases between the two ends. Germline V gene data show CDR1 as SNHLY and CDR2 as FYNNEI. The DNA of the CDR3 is TGTGCCAGCATCAAGCGCAGCCAAGAGACCCAGTACTTC. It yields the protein CASIKRSQETQYF.

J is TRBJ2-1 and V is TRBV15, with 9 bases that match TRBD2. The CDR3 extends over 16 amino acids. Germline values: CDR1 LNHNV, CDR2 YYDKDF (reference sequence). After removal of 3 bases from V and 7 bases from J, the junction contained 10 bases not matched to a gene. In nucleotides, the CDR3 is TGTGCCACCAGCAGCCTTGGTAGCGGGAGACGTAATGAGCAGTTCTTC. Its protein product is CATSSLGSGRRNEQFF.

The DNA of the CDR3 is TGTGCCAGCAGCCAAGATCGGGGCAGGGGCCAAAACATTCAGTACTTC. It translates to CASSQDRGRGQNIQYF. The chain combines TRBV14 with TRBJ2-4; D might be TRBD1 (6 bases). The V end lost 0 bases, the J end lost 5 bases, and 14 bases lay between the germline ends. The germline CDR1 and CDR2 sequences are SGHDN and FVKESK. The CDR3 is 16 amino acids.

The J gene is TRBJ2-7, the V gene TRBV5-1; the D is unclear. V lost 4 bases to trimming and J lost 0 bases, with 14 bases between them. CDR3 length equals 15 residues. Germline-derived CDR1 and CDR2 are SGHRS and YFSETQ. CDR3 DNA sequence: TGCGCCAGCAGCCCGGAAGCGACCCCCTCCTACGAGCAGTACTTC. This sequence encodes CASSPEATPSYEQYF.

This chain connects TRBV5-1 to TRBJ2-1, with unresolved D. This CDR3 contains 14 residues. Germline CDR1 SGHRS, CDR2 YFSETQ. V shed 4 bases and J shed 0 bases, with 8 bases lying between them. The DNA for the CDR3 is TGCGCCAGCAGCCCACCCAGCTCCTACAATGAGCAGTTCTTC. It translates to CASSPPSSYNEQFF.

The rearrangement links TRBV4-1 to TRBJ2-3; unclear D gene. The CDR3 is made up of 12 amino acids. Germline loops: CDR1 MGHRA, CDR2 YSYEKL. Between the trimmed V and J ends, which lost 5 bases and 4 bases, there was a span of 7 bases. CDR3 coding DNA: TGCGCCAGCAGCTCGGTAGCAGATACGCAGTATTTT. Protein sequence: CASSSVADTQYF.

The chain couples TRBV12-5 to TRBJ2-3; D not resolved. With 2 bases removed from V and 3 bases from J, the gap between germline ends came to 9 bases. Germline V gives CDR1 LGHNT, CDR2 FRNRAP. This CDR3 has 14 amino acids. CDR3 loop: CASGLPRWTDTQYF. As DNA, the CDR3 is TGTGCTAGTGGTTTGCCCAGATGGACAGATACGCAGTATTTT. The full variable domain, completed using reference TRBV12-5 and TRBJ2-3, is DARVTQTPRHKVTEMGQEVTMRCQPILGHNTVFWYRQTMMQGLELLAYFRNRAPLDDSGMPKDRFSAEMPDATLATLKIQPSEPRDSAVYFCASGLPRWTDTQYFGPGTRLTVL.

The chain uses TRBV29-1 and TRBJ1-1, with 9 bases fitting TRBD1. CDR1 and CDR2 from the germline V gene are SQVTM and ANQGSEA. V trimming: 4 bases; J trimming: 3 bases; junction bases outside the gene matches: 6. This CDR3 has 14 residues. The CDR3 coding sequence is TGCAGCGTTGTTTTACAGGGGGCGCACACTGAAGCTTTCTTT. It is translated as CSVVLQGAHTEAFF.

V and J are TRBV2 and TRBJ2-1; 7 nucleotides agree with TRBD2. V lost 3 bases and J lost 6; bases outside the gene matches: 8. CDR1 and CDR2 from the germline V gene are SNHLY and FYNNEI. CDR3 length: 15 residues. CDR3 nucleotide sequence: TGTGCCAGCAGTGATACGGGAGGAAACCTCAATGAGCAGTTCTTC. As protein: CASSDTGGNLNEQFF.

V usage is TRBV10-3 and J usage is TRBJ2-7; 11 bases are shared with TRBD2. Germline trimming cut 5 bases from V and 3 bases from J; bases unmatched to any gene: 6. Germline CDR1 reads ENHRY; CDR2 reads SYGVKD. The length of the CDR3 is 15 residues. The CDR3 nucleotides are TGTGCCATCAGTAAAACTAGCGGGAGTTTCTACGAGCAGTACTTC. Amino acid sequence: CAISKTSGSFYEQYF.